This is a list of T cell receptor beta chains from one sample in a study of blood T cell repertoires in COVID-19. Clones were read by immunoSEQ multiplex PCR, and TCRdb kept only the in-frame ones, dropping some. The sample consists of tens of thousands of clones, about 85% of them appearing once. Sequenced sample: peripheral blood. These TCRs come from a man between 65 and 85 years old with COVID-19, enrolled during active disease. Each CDR3 is given with its conserved first and last residue. D genes are given only for firm matches. Not all rows give a size; the values are once, few, many and, for expanded clones, a class.

j_call clone_size v_call d_call cdr3_nt cdr3_aa
TRBJ1-1 NA TRBV28 NA TGTGCCAGCAGGGGGAGGGGGGACACTGAAGCTTTCTTT CASRGRGDTEAFF
TRBJ2-2 NA TRBV9 TRBD1 TGTGCCAGCAGCCCACGAGGACAGGGAGCGAACACCGGGGAGCTGTTTTTT CASSPRGQGANTGELFF
TRBJ2-7 NA TRBV7-9 NA TGTGCCAGCAGCTTAATTTCGTGGGAGGGGGCCTACGAGCAGTACTTC CASSLISWEGAYEQYF
TRBJ1-5 NA TRBV4-3 NA TGCGCCAGCAGCCAAGATATGGGCGTTAATCAGCCCCAGCATTTT CASSQDMGVNQPQHF
TRBJ1-2 once TRBV7-9 TRBD1 TGTGCCAGCAGCTCATTCCGGCAGGGGGACTATGGCTACACCTTC CASSSFRQGDYGYTF
TRBJ2-7 NA TRBV19 TRBD1 TGTGCCAGTAGTATTGAAGACAGGGCCTACGAGCAGTACTTC CASSIEDRAYEQYF
TRBJ2-7 few TRBV15 NA TGTGCCACCAGCAGAGATCCGGAGGGGGCTTACGAGCAGTACTTC CATSRDPEGAYEQYF
TRBJ1-2 NA TRBV28 TRBD1 TGTGCCAGCGACGACGACTGGACAGGGCGAAAAGGCTACACCTTC CASDDDWTGRKGYTF
TRBJ2-1 NA TRBV7-7 TRBD2 TGTGCTAGCAGCCGGACTAGCGGGAGACACAATGAGCAGTTCTTC CASSRTSGRHNEQFF
TRBJ2-3 NA TRBV3-1/TRBV3-2 TRBD2 TGTGCCAGCAGCCTTATGACTAGCGGGAGCCCCAATACGCAGTATTTT CASSLMTSGSPNTQYF
TRBJ2-7 NA TRBV27 NA TGTGCCAGCAGTTTTAGGCTAGCTGAAAGCGAGCAGTACTTC CASSFRLAESEQYF
TRBJ1-1 NA TRBV28 TRBD1 TGTGCCAGCAGCCGGACAGGGTCTATGAACACTGAAGCTTTCTTT CASSRTGSMNTEAFF
TRBJ2-2 NA TRBV16 NA TGTGCCAGCAGCCCAGGAAACACCGGGGAGCTGTTTTTT CASSPGNTGELFF
TRBJ2-3 NA TRBV4-3 TRBD1 TGCGCCAGCAGCCCCACGGGACAGGGGATTGGGGATACGCAGTATTTT CASSPTGQGIGDTQYF
TRBJ2-7 NA TRBV27 TRBD2 TGTGCCAGCAGGGCGACTAGCGGGAGGGCCTATGAGCAGTACTTC CASRATSGRAYEQYF
TRBJ2-3 NA TRBV7-2 TRBD2 TGTGCCAGCAGCTCACTATGGAGCGGGAACACAGATACGCAGTATTTT CASSSLWSGNTDTQYF
TRBJ1-1 NA TRBV15 NA TGTGCCACCAGCAGGGACCCAAGGGGGAACACTGAAGCTTTCTTT CATSRDPRGNTEAFF
TRBJ2-7 NA TRBV15 TRBD1 TGTGCCACCAGCGGCACAGGGGTGGGCTACGAGCAGTACTTC CATSGTGVGYEQYF
TRBJ2-2 NA TRBV3-1/TRBV3-2 TRBD1 TGTGCCAGCAGCCAGCCCGGACAGGGGAACACCGGGGAGCTGTTTTTT CASSQPGQGNTGELFF
TRBJ1-2 NA TRBV15 TRBD1 TGTGCCACCAGCAGAGGGCAGGGGGCAAGCTATGGCTACACCTTC CATSRGQGASYGYTF
TRBJ1-5 NA TRBV28 NA TGTGCCAGCAGAGGGGGGGGACAAAATAGCAATCAGCCCCAGCATTTT CASRGGGQNSNQPQHF
TRBJ2-1 NA TRBV7-2 TRBD1 TGTGCCAGCAGGCGGCCGGGACAGAGCTCCTACAATGAGCAGTTCTTC CASRRPGQSSYNEQFF
TRBJ2-7 NA TRBV14 TRBD2 TGTGCCAGCAGCCAGAGAGCGGGAGGCCTCTACGAGCAGTACTTC CASSQRAGGLYEQYF
TRBJ1-6 NA TRBV15 TRBD1 TGTGCCACCAGCAGAAGACAGGGTGATACTTCACCCCTCCACTTT CATSRRQGDTSPLHF
TRBJ1-2 NA TRBV28 NA TGTGCCAGCAGTTTTTTGTTACAGTACGGCTATGGCTACACCTTC CASSFLLQYGYGYTF
TRBJ1-3 NA TRBV6-5 TRBD1 TGTGCCAGCAGGAGCAGGGGGCCGGGGAACACCATATATTTT CASRSRGPGNTIYF
TRBJ2-2 NA TRBV2 TRBD2 TGTGCCAGCAGTGAGGGTCTAGCGGGTTCCGGGGAGCTGTTTTTT CASSEGLAGSGELFF